The rows below give T cell receptor beta chains drawn from one sample of a study of OX40 agonist ivuxolimab in advanced cancers. TCRdb keeps only in-frame clones here, not all; method: immunoSEQ multiplex PCR. The sample lists around 90,000 clones; 80% to 95% were seen once. Sequences were derived from CD4+ or CD8+ T cells sorted from blood, sampled in a trial of the OX40 agonist ivuxolimab. The receptors here all came from an adult with an advanced solid tumor such as melanoma, head and neck, liver or kidney cancer. Both conserved end residues are part of each CDR3. The order of the fields is V gene, CDR3 protein.

v_call: TRBV5-1; cdr3_aa: CASSSNSREQYF
v_call: TRBV28; cdr3_aa: CASSFYATEAFF
v_call: TRBV6-5; cdr3_aa: CASSDLRGNTEAFF
v_call: TRBV28; cdr3_aa: CASSRSWGGDYGYTF
v_call: TRBV28; cdr3_aa: CASSHTKQGQNQPQHF
v_call: TRBV2; cdr3_aa: CASSVGGAASGRSGELFF
v_call: TRBV7-2; cdr3_aa: CASSPKLAQDEQFF
v_call: TRBV29-1; cdr3_aa: CSVEGAGYTF
v_call: TRBV11-2; cdr3_aa: CASSLVAGAYNEQFF
v_call: TRBV28; cdr3_aa: CASRSALQELFF
v_call: TRBV7-2; cdr3_aa: CASSSSTSGRVYEQFF
v_call: TRBV28; cdr3_aa: CASSLYVRGGQPQHF
v_call: TRBV7-2; cdr3_aa: CASSSRLAGVTDTQYF
v_call: TRBV6-9; cdr3_aa: CASSYGGRGYTF
v_call: TRBV7-9; cdr3_aa: CASSSVGNEQFF
v_call: TRBV9; cdr3_aa: CASSEAGFSDEQYF
v_call: TRBV6-6; cdr3_aa: CASSSQENSNQPQHF
v_call: TRBV5-4; cdr3_aa: CASSEKGTGSYEQYF
v_call: TRBV7-8; cdr3_aa: CASSLEKDNRGQFF
v_call: TRBV13; cdr3_aa: CATTRGLADNEQFF
v_call: TRBV28; cdr3_aa: CASSSSPRVGYGYTF
v_call: TRBV7-9; cdr3_aa: CASSPSADTQYF
v_call: TRBV5-1; cdr3_aa: CASKHSGTSTGELFF
v_call: TRBV19; cdr3_aa: CASSYGTGGEKLFF
v_call: TRBV5-1; cdr3_aa: CASMVEASSYEQYF
v_call: TRBV2; cdr3_aa: CASRPGLSEKLFF